Listed here are 30 T cell receptor gamma chains from one sample, sequenced in a study of Vδ1+ human thymocytes. Notes on the study in general: Highly polyclonal TRG and TRD repertoires with Gaussian CDR3 length distributions appeared in thymus.

Their cognate antigens are unknown. Extracted RNA was reverse transcribed into cDNA. CDR3 amplicons came from multiplex PCR with pooled V-gene forward and constant-region reverse primers. TCRdb fed the multiplex PCR reads into CATT to redo clone calling. The sample carries 20,000 to 25,000 gamma-chain clones, roughly 15% recorded once. The sample consisted of Vdelta1+ gamma-delta thymocytes from the thymus. The subset here: FACS-sorted CD3+ TCRalphabeta- TCRVdelta1+ TCRVdelta2- thymocytes. The receptors shown here come from a child less than two years old who had congenital heart surgery.

About this clone: A much larger clone sits a single nucleotide away, making a read error possible. The sample carries other DNA sequences with the same CDR3. The rearrangement links TRGV8 to TRGJ1 or TRGJ2. Unmatched junction bases numbered 5, after V lost 0 bases and J lost 6 bases. CDR1 and CDR2 from the germline V gene are VENAVY and YDSYNSRV. The CDR3 runs 13 residues. In DNA form, the CDR3 reads TGTGCCACCTGGGATAGGCGGGGTTATAAGAAACTCTTT. Translation gives CATWDRRGYKKLF.

This clone was picked up a small number of times. This sequence joins TRGV4 and TRGJ1 or TRGJ2. The CDR3 runs 13 residues. Trimming at V came to 1 base and at J to 6 bases, leaving 6 bases not matched to a gene. In germline, CDR1 is EGSTGY, CDR2 YDSYTSSV. Here the CDR3 DNA reads TGTGCCACCTGGGATGGAGCTTGTTATAAGAAACTCTTT. Its protein product is CATWDGACYKKLF.

The chain carries TRGV8 and TRGJP1. Per the germline V gene, CDR1 is VENAVY and CDR2 is YDSYNSRV. This CDR3 contains 12 residues. With V trimmed by 6 bases and J by 4 bases, 2 bases remained unmatched. The CDR3 reads CATWLTGWFKIF. In DNA, the CDR3 is TGTGCCACCTGGCTCACTGGTTGGTTCAAGATATTT.

The table lists this clone with a few counts. Other nucleotide sequences from this sample produce the same CDR3. J is TRGJP1 and V is TRGV4. V lost 1 base, J lost 8 bases, and 1 base stayed unmatched. Germline CDR1 reads EGSTGY; CDR2 reads YDSYTSSV. This CDR3 is 12 amino acids long. CDR3 coding DNA: TGTGCCACCTGGGATGGAGGTTGGTTCAAGATATTT. It yields the protein CATWDGGWFKIF.

For this clone: Mismatch with germline at one junction end may stem from a read error. The chain recombines TRGV5 with TRGJ1 or TRGJ2. This CDR3 has 13 amino acids. The germline gives CDR1 VINAFY, CDR2 YDVSNSKD. CDR3 region: CATWDDKSRRKLF. In DNA, the CDR3 is TGCGCCACCTGGGACGACAAAAGTCGTAGGAAACTCTTC.

The chain employs TRGV4 and TRGJ1 or TRGJ2. V lost 4 bases and J lost 11; bases outside the gene matches: 14. The CDR3 runs 13 residues. CDR1 is EGSTGY and CDR2 is YDSYTSSV in the germline V gene. The CDR3 coding sequence is TGTGCCACCTGGGACGGCCCATCGGGGGAGAAACTCTTT. Protein: CATWDGPSGEKLF.

This clone has more than one count but fewer than ten. The chain has TRGV8 and TRGJ1 or TRGJ2. The CDR3 runs 14 residues. Germline V gene data show CDR1 as VENAVY and CDR2 as YDSYNSRV. V trimming: 3 bases; J trimming: 4 bases; junction bases outside the gene matches: 9. CDR3: CATWDFSGYYKKLF. In nucleotides, the CDR3 is TGTGCCACCTGGGATTTCTCGGGGTATTATAAGAAACTCTTT.

The count of this clone is one. The chain has TRGV2 and TRGJP2. Germline CDR1 reads EGSNGY; CDR2 reads YDSYNSKV. V dropped 6 bases and J dropped 0; count of bases not matched to a gene: 10. The CDR3 runs 16 residues. The CDR3 bases are TGTGCCACCTGGAATGGGCGATATAGTAGTGATTGGATCAAGACGTTT. It yields the protein CATWNGRYSSDWIKTF.

Points on this clone: A read error may explain this, as a much larger clone is one base away. The chain uses TRGV8 and TRGJ1 or TRGJ2. CDR1 is VENAVY and CDR2 is YDSYNSRV in the germline V gene. J lost 4 bases, V lost 4 bases, and 13 bases had no gene match. The CDR3 covers 15 residues. Here the CDR3 reads CATWDSPGFYYKKLF. The CDR3 DNA reads TGTGCCACCTGGGACAGCCCTGGGTTCTATTATAAGAAACTCTTT.

This chain connects TRGV8 to TRGJP2. The CDR3 has 12 residues. With V trimmed by 2 bases and J by 9 bases, 3 bases remained unmatched. Germline-derived CDR1 and CDR2 are VENAVY and YDSYNSRV. CDR3 DNA sequence: TGTGCCACCTGGGATACGCATTGGATCAAGACGTTT. It specifies CATWDTHWIKTF.

A few counts support this clone. A junction boundary mismatches the germline segment, possibly from a read error. This chain joins TRGV4 and TRGJ1 or TRGJ2. Germline loops: CDR1 EGSTGY, CDR2 YDSYTSSV. There are 17 residues in the CDR3. CDR3 loop: CATWNGLRSSNYYKKLF. CDR3 nucleotide sequence: TGTGCCACCTGGAATGGGCTTCGATCCTCGAATTATTATAAGAAACTCTTT.

Concerning this clone: Other DNA sequences within the sample encode an identical CDR3. The V gene is TRGV8, the J gene TRGJ1 or TRGJ2. With V trimmed by 5 bases and J by 1 base, 5 bases remained unmatched. This CDR3 region has 13 residues. From germline, CDR1 is VENAVY and CDR2 YDSYNSRV. The CDR3 here is CATWVPNYYKKLF. The CDR3 DNA follows: TGTGCCACCTGGGTCCCAAATTATTATAAGAAACTCTTT.

The J gene is TRGJ1 or TRGJ2, the V gene TRGV3. V shed 0 bases and J 7 bases; nucleotides not matched to a gene: 6. Germline V gives CDR1 VTNTFY, CDR2 YDVSTARD (reference sequence). CDR3 length: 13 amino acids. Here the CDR3 DNA reads TGTGCCACCTGGGACAGGCGGGAGTATAAGAAACTCTTT. As protein: CATWDRREYKKLF.

Comment on this clone: This same CDR3 is encoded by further DNA sequences in the sample. V gene TRGV9 combines with J gene TRGJP1. The V segment lost 1 base and the J segment 5 bases; nucleotides outside the gene matches: 7. Germline V lookup: CDR1 GITISATS, CDR2 ISYDGTV (reference sequence). This CDR3 has 15 amino acids. The CDR3 DNA reads as TGTGCCTTGTGGGAGGTAAGATCAACTGGTTGGTTCAAGATATTT. Translated, it gives CALWEVRSTGWFKIF.

As to this clone: This sample also contains other DNA sequences that code for the same CDR3. J is TRGJ1 or TRGJ2 and V is TRGV4. This CDR3 is built from 12 residues. From germline, CDR1 is EGSTGY and CDR2 YDSYTSSV. V lost 6 bases to trimming and J lost 3 bases; unmatched junction nucleotides: 5. CDR3 nucleotide sequence: TGTGCCACCTGGAAGGGTTATTATAAGAAACTCTTT. This sequence encodes CATWKGYYKKLF.

V gene TRGV2 combines with J gene TRGJ1 or TRGJ2. The CDR3 extends over 11 amino acids. Germline loops: CDR1 EGSNGY, CDR2 YDSYNSKV. The trim removed 2 bases at V and 12 bases at J, leaving 7 bases unmatched. CDR3 nucleotide sequence: TGTGCCACCTGGGACGTTCGTTGGAAACTCTTT. Translating it yields CATWDVRWKLF.

This clone is medium-sized within its sample. In the same sample, other DNA sequences code for this CDR3. V is TRGV5 and J is TRGJ1 or TRGJ2. In germline, CDR1 is VINAFY, CDR2 YDVSNSKD. CDR3 size: 14 residues. The trim removed 0 bases at V and 3 bases at J, leaving 5 bases unmatched. CDR3 region: CATWDRRGYYKKLF. CDR3 DNA: TGTGCCACCTGGGACAGGCGGGGTTATTATAAGAAACTCTTT.

The V and J genes are TRGV9 and TRGJ1 or TRGJ2. CDR3 length: 14 residues. V lost 4 bases, J lost 0 bases, and 6 bases stayed unmatched. Germline-derived CDR1 and CDR2 are GITISATS and ISYDGTV (reference sequence). Here the CDR3 DNA reads TGTGCCTTGTGGGAACCTTCGAATTATTATAAGAAACTCTTT. It codes for CALWEPSNYYKKLF.

V and J are TRGV4 and TRGJ1 or TRGJ2. Trimming took 3 bases from V and 5 from J; bases not matched to a gene: 4. The germline CDR1 and CDR2 sequences are EGSTGY and YDSYTSSV. The CDR3 is 12 residues long. CDR3 in DNA: TGTGCCACCTGGGATACGAATTATAAGAAACTCTTT. It encodes CATWDTNYKKLF.

The V and J genes are TRGV4 and TRGJ1 or TRGJ2. This CDR3 is 15 amino acids long. The V gene end was trimmed by 0 bases and the J gene end by 0 bases; junction bases not matched to a gene: 5. Germline V gene data show CDR1 as EGSTGY and CDR2 as YDSYTSSV. Here the CDR3 DNA reads TGTGCCACCTGGGATGGGCCGGAGAATTATTATAAGAAACTCTTT. This gives the protein CATWDGPENYYKKLF.

The chain has TRGV9 and TRGJ1 or TRGJ2. CDR3 length equals 14 residues. With 3 bases clipped from V and 4 bases from J, the junction kept 9 bases outside the gene matches. CDR1 and CDR2 from the germline V gene are GITISATS and ISYDGTV (reference sequence). The CDR3 spells CALWEPTPYYKKLF. The CDR3 nucleotides read TGTGCCTTGTGGGAGCCCACCCCATATTATAAGAAACTCTTT.

On this clone itself: Relative to the germline gene, one junction end is altered; a read error may explain this. J is TRGJ1 or TRGJ2 and V is TRGV4. The CDR3 loop spans 15 amino acids. In germline, CDR1 is EGSTGY, CDR2 YDSYTSSV. The DNA of the CDR3 is TGTGCCACCTGGAATGGGCTTTCGGGTTATTATAAGAAACTCTTT. This gives the protein CATWNGLSGYYKKLF.

This clone was found a few times. V and J are TRGV8 and TRGJ1 or TRGJ2. This CDR3 is 12 amino acids long. J gave up 9 bases and V 0 bases, and 5 bases lay outside the gene matches. Looked up from germline, CDR1 is VENAVY and CDR2 is YDSYNSRV. The CDR3 is CATWDRPGKKLF. The CDR3, as DNA: TGTGCCACCTGGGATAGGCCGGGTAAGAAACTCTTT.

The rearrangement uses TRGV8 and TRGJ1 or TRGJ2. After removal of 5 bases from V and 9 bases from J, the junction contained 10 bases not matched to a gene. The germline V gene encodes CDR1 VENAVY and CDR2 YDSYNSRV. The CDR3 totals 12 residues. The CDR3 DNA reads as TGTGCCACCTGGGCACGGCCGCTTAAGAAACTCTTT. This translates into CATWARPLKKLF.

The gene calls are TRGV9 and TRGJP1. The germline V gene has CDR1 GITISATS and CDR2 ISYDGTV (reference sequence). Trimming cost V 0 bases and J 0 bases; bases outside gene matches: 7. There are 17 residues in the CDR3. CDR3 in amino acids: CALWEVGGYTTGWFKIF. The CDR3 nucleotides are TGTGCCTTGTGGGAGGTGGGGGGGTATACCACTGGTTGGTTCAAGATATTT.

The rearrangement links TRGV5 to TRGJ1 or TRGJ2. V lost 0 bases to trimming and J lost 12 bases; unmatched junction nucleotides: 8. This CDR3 is 12 amino acids long. In germline, CDR1 is VINAFY, CDR2 YDVSNSKD. CDR3 sequence reads: CATWDRGGGKLF. Here the CDR3 DNA reads TGTGCCACCTGGGACAGGGGAGGGGGGAAACTCTTT.

The chain is built from TRGV3 and TRGJ1 or TRGJ2. Looked up from germline, CDR1 is VTNTFY and CDR2 is YDVSTARD (reference sequence). The CDR3 has 15 residues. The J segment lost 6 bases and the V segment lost 0 bases, leaving 11 bases of the junction unmatched. The CDR3 DNA is TGTGCCACCTGGGACAGGCTATTGAAGCGTTATAAGAAACTCTTT. This encodes CATWDRLLKRYKKLF.

This clone showed up just a few times. This sequence joins TRGV9 and TRGJ1 or TRGJ2. Germline loops: CDR1 GITISATS, CDR2 ISYDGTV (reference sequence). The junction had 7 bases not matched to a gene; V was cut back by 4 bases and J by 4 bases. There are 13 residues in the CDR3. CDR3 in DNA: TGTGCCTTGTGGGAATTTTGGTATTATAAGAAACTCTTT. It translates to CALWEFWYYKKLF.

This clone was seen a few times. The chain employs TRGV5 and TRGJ1 or TRGJ2. CDR1 and CDR2 (germline): VINAFY, YDVSNSKD. The junction had 10 bases not matched to a gene; V was cut back by 3 bases and J by 5 bases. The CDR3 sequence is 14 residues long. The CDR3 nucleotides read TGTGCCACCTGGGACCGTGCCCATGATTATAAGAAACTCTTT. Translated: CATWDRAHDYKKLF.

The chain is built from TRGV2 and TRGJ1 or TRGJ2. Per the germline V gene, CDR1 is EGSNGY and CDR2 is YDSYNSKV. Trimming removed 2 bases from V and 3 bases from J; junction bases left unmatched: 4. This CDR3 region has 13 residues. The CDR3 DNA reads as TGTGCCACCTGGGACGCCCTTTATTATAAGAAACTCTTT. Amino acid sequence: CATWDALYYKKLF.